This T cell receptor (beta chain) came from a study of OX40 agonist ivuxolimab in advanced cancers. Broader study findings: On average, a greater number of expanded clones characterised CD8+ T cells relative to CD4+.

The repertoire was sequenced with immunoSEQ multiplex PCR; TCRdb's copy has only in-frame clones and lacks some. Of about 72,000 clones detected, 80% to 90% appear once; the ten largest clones hold 0.85% to 0.95%. V lost 9 bases, J lost 5 bases, and 8 bases stayed unmatched. The CDR3 is 14 residues long. Per germline, CDR1 MDHEN and CDR2 SYDVKM. This clone was seen once. Its target is not known. The specimen was CD4+ or CD8+ T cells sorted from blood, collected in a trial of the OX40 agonist ivuxolimab. This clonotype was obtained from an adult with an advanced solid tumor such as melanoma, head and neck, liver or kidney cancer. The chain has TRBV28 and TRBJ2-1, with 9 bases that match TRBD1. In nucleotides, the CDR3 is TGTGCCAGTCGCAGAGGGACAGGGCACAATGAGCAGTTCTTC. Its translation: CASRRGTGHNEQFF.